This T cell receptor (beta chain) was retrieved from a study of human T cells and chemical hapten exposure. TCRdb passed the RACE reads through MiXCR, listing each CDR3 protein once. In the table there are around 380,000 distinct CDR3 sequences, about 5% of which are singletons. The sample holds many counts of this clonotype. Germline V gives CDR1 DFQATT, CDR2 SNEGSKA (reference sequence). V lost 2 bases, J lost 0 bases, and 10 bases lay in between. The CDR3 sequence is 15 residues long. This sample's time point: pre-sensitization, week 0. The treatment: therapeutic diphenylcyclopropenone sensitization with weekly scalp DPC.

This specimen consisted of whole blood, obtained in connection with sensitization to the hapten diphenylcyclopropenone (DPC). The sequence derives from a woman aged 18-35 years with alopecia areata. Some clones in this sample may be carry-over from other donors' samples. The V gene is TRBV20-1, the J gene TRBJ2-2; D unclear. CDR3 protein: CSARLLDPNTGELFF. DNA of the CDR3: TGCAGTGCTAGATTATTAGACCCGAACACCGGGGAGCTGTTTTTT.